The 7 T cell receptor beta chains below all came from one sample that was sequenced in a study of blood T cell repertoires in COVID-19. Assay used: immunoSEQ multiplex PCR; TCRdb lists only in-frame clones, some missing. The sample shows about 140,000 clones, around 83% of them seen only once. The sequenced material came from peripheral blood. These receptors originate from a woman aged 55-69 years with acute or convalescent COVID-19.

The V call is TRBV3-1 (or the pseudogene TRBV3-2), the J call TRBJ2-3; D is unclear. This CDR3 contains 15 residues. V was shortened by 1 base and J by 6 bases, with 14 bases between the two germline ends. Germline-derived CDR1 and CDR2 are LGHDT and YNNKEL (reference sequence). The CDR3 sequence is CASSQGGGQLDTQYF. The CDR3 DNA follows: TGTGCCAGCAGCCAAGGTGGCGGCCAGTTGGATACGCAGTATTTT.

The table lists this clone with a count of one. The chain has TRBV12-3 or TRBV12-4 and TRBJ2-5; 7 bases agree with TRBD1. Trimming cost V 6 bases and J 5 bases; bases outside gene matches: 6. This CDR3 is built from 13 residues. The CDR3 coding sequence is TGTGCCAGCAGGGACAGGCCGGGGGAGACCCAGTACTTC. This encodes CASRDRPGETQYF.

As DNA, the CDR3 is TGTGCCAGCAGCGCGAGACAGGGGCCGGACTCTGGAAACACCATATATTTT. It codes for CASSARQGPDSGNTIYF. The chain is built from TRBV9 and TRBJ1-3, with 8 bases matching TRBD1. With 3 bases clipped from V and 0 bases from J, the junction kept 8 bases outside the gene matches. The CDR3 spans 17 residues. Germline V gene sequence: CDR1 SGDLS, CDR2 YYNGEE.

This clone has just a few counts. The gene calls are TRBV10-1 and TRBJ2-2; maybe TRBD1 (7 bases). Germline V gene sequence: CDR1 WNHNN, CDR2 SYGVQD (reference sequence). The V and J ends lost 3 bases and 5 bases respectively, with 13 bases between them. The CDR3 consists of 15 residues. The CDR3 DNA reads as TGCGCCAGCAGTGATGGCAGGGGGGAGACCGGGGAGCTGTTTTTT. It yields the protein CASSDGRGETGELFF.

CDR3 in DNA: TGCGCCAGCAGCTCGACAGGGGGATTGAACACTGAAGCTTTCTTT. Translating gives CASSSTGGLNTEAFF. The gene calls are TRBV5-1 and TRBJ1-1; 9 bases are a match to TRBD1. The V and J ends lost 3 bases and 0 bases, in that order; junction bases with no gene match: 3. CDR3 length: 15 residues. Germline V lookup: CDR1 SGHRS, CDR2 YFSETQ.

The chain combines TRBV19 with TRBJ2-7; TRBD2 is a possible D gene (6 bases). This CDR3 is built from 14 residues. Germline V lookup: CDR1 LNHDA, CDR2 SQIVND (reference sequence). V lost 5 bases and J 0 bases, leaving 11 bases between the germline ends. The CDR3 nucleotides read TGTGCCAGTAGTGGGACTCAAGCCTCCTACGAGCAGTACTTC. Protein sequence: CASSGTQASYEQYF.

This sequence joins TRBV2 and TRBJ1-4, with D possibly TRBD1 on 5 matching bases. Looked up from germline, CDR1 is SNHLY and CDR2 is FYNNEI. Deletions cut 5 bases from V and 5 bases from J, with 12 bases between. The CDR3 covers 14 residues. Here the CDR3 reads CASSQQAGNEKLFF. CDR3 nucleotides: TGTGCCAGCAGTCAGCAGGCAGGGAATGAAAAACTGTTTTTT.